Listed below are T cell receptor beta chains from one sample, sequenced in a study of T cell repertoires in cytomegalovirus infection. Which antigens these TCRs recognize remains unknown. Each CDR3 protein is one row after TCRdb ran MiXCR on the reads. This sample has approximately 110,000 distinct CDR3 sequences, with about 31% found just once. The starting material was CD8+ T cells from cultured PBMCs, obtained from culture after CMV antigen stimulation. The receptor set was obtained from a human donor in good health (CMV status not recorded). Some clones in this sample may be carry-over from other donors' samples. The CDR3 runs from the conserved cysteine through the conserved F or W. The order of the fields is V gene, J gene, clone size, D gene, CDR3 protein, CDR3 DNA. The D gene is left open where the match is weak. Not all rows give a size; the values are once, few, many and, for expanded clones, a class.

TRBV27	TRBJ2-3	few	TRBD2	CASSPVGSGGNTDTQYF	TGTGCCAGCAGCCCCGTTGGGAGCGGGGGAAACACAGATACGCAGTATTTT
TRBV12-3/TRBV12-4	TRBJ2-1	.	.	CASSFVGYYDDEQFF	TGTGCCAGCAGTTTTGTAGGATACTACGACGATGAGCAGTTCTTC
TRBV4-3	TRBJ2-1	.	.	CASSQGENEQFF	TGCGCCAGCAGCCAGGGGGAAAATGAGCAGTTCTTC
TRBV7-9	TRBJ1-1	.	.	CASSLTPWDPSMNTEAFF	TGTGCCAGCAGCTTAACCCCGTGGGACCCAAGCATGAACACTGAAGCTTTCTTT
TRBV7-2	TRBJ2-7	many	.	CASSLLVIYEQYF	TGTGCCAGCAGCTTATTGGTTATCTACGAGCAGTACTTC
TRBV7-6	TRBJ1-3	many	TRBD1	CASSAGTGGWDSGNTIYF	TGTGCCAGCAGCGCCGGGACAGGGGGCTGGGATTCTGGAAACACCATATATTTT
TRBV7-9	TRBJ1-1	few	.	CASSRIQPRGTGEAFF	TGTGCCAGCAGCCGAATACAACCAAGGGGGACGGGTGAAGCTTTCTTT
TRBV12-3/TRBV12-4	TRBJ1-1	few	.	CASSPRGAFGAFF	TGTGCCAGCAGTCCCCGGGGGGCCTTTGGGGCTTTCTTT
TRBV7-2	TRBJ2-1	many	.	CASSLSSYNEQFF	TGTGCCAGCAGCTTAAGCTCCTACAATGAGCAGTTCTTC
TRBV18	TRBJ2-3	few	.	CASSPPGADTQYF	TGTGCCAGCTCACCACCGGGTGCAGATACGCAGTATTTT
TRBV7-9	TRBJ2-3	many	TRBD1	CASSFRTGGDTDTQYF	TGTGCCAGCAGCTTTCGGACAGGGGGCGACACAGATACGCAGTATTTT
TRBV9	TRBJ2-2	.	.	CASSAYGGQDTGELFF	TGTGCCAGCAGCGCGTATGGGGGACAAGACACCGGGGAGCTGTTTTTT
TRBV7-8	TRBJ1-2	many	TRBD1	CASSLAEGAANYGYTF	TGTGCCAGCAGCTTAGCGGAGGGGGCGGCTAACTATGGCTACACCTTC
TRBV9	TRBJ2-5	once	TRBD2	CASNPSGGWETQYF	TGTGCCAGCAACCCTAGCGGGGGATGGGAGACCCAGTACTTC
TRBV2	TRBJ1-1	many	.	CASSVGWGTEAFF	TGTGCCAGCAGTGTGGGGTGGGGAACTGAAGCTTTCTTT
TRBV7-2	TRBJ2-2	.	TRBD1	CASSFLGVGQGIRSGELFF	TGTGCCAGCAGCTTTTTGGGAGTAGGACAGGGGATTCGTTCCGGGGAGCTGTTTTTT
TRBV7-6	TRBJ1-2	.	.	CASSLEGRLGDYGYTF	TGTGCCAGCAGCTTAGAGGGCAGGCTCGGGGACTATGGCTACACCTTC
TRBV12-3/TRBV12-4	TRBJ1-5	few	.	CASSLWGSQPQHF	TGTGCCAGCAGTTTATGGGGGAGTCAGCCCCAGCATTTT
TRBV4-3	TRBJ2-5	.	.	CASSQDTAGSETQYF	TGCGCCAGCAGCCAAGATACGGCAGGGTCAGAGACCCAGTACTTC
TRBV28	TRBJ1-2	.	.	CASSLGVLTNYGYTF	TGTGCCAGCAGTTTAGGGGTACTCACTAACTATGGCTACACCTTC
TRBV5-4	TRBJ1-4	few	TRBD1	CASSSTGGFSEKLFF	TGTGCCAGCAGCTCGACAGGGGGATTTTCCGAAAAACTGTTTTTT
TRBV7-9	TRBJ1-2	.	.	CASSPPVRANYGYTF	TGTGCCAGCAGCCCGCCCGTGAGGGCCAACTATGGCTACACCTTC
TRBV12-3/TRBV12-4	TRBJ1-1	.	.	CASSPDGNTEAFF	TGTGCCAGCAGCCCGGACGGGAACACTGAAGCTTTCTTT
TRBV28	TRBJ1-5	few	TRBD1	CASSLTGYNQPQHF	TGTGCCAGCAGTTTGACAGGGTACAATCAGCCCCAGCATTTT
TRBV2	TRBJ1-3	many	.	CASRLMPGNTIYF	TGTGCCAGCCGGCTAATGCCGGGAAACACCATATATTTT